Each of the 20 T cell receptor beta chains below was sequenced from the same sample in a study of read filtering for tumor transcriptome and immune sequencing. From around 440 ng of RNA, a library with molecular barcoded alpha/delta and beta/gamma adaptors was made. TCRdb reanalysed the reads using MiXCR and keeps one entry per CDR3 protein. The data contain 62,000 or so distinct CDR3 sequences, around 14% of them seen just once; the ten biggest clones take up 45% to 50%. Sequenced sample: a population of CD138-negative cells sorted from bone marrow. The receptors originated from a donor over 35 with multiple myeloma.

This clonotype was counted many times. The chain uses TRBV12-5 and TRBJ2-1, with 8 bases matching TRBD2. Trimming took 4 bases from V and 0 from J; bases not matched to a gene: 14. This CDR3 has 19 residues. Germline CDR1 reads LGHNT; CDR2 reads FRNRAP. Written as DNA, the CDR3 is TGTGCTAGTGGTTCCCTCGTGGCGGGAGGCGTGAGCTCCTACAATGAGCAGTTCTTC. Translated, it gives CASGSLVAGGVSSYNEQFF.

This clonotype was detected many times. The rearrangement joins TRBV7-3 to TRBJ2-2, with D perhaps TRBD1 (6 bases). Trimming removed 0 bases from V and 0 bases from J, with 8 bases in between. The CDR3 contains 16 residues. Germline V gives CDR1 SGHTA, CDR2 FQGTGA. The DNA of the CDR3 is TGTGCCAGCAGCTTAACCCGGACAGCGAACACCGGGGAGCTGTTTTTT. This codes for CASSLTRTANTGELFF.

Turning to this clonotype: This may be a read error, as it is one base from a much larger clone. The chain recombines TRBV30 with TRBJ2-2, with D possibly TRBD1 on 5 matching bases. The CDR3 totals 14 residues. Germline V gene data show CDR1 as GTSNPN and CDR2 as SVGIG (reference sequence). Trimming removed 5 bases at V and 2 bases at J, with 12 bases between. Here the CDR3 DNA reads TGTGCCTGGGGACACCATCCTAACACCGGGGAGCTGTTTTTT. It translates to CAWGHHPNTGELFF. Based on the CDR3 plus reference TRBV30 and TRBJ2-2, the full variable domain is SQTIHQWPATLVQPVGSPLSLECTVEGTSNPNLYWYRQAAGRGLQLLFYSVGIGQISSEVPQNLSASRPQDRQFILSSKKLLLSDSGFYLCAWGHHPNTGELFFGEGSRLTVL.

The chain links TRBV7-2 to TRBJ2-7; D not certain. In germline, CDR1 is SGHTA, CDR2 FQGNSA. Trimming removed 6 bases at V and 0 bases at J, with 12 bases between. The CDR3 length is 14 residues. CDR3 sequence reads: CASSTAGRSYEQYF. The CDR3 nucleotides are TGTGCCAGCAGTACTGCAGGACGCTCCTACGAGCAGTACTTC.

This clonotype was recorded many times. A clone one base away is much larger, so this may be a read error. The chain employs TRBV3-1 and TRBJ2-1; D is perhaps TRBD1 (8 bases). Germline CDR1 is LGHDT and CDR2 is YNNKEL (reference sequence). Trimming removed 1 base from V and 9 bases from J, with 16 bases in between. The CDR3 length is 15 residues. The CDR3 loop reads CASSQVLDREGEQFF. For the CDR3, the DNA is TGTGCCAGCAGCCAAGTCCTGGACAGGGAGGGTGAGCAGTTCTTC.

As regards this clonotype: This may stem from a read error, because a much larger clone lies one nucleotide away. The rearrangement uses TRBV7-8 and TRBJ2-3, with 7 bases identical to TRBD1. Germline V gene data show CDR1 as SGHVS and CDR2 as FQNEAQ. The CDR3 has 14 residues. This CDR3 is CASSLADRRDTLYF. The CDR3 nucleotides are TGTGCCAGCAGCTTAGCGGACAGGAGAGATACGCTGTATTTT.

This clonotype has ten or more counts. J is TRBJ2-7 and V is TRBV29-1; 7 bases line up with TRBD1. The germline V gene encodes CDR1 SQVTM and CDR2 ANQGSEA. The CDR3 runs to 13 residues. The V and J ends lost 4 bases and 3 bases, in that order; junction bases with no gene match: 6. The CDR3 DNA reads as TGCAGCGTTGTCTCGACAGGGCACTACGAGCAGTACTTC. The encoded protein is CSVVSTGHYEQYF.

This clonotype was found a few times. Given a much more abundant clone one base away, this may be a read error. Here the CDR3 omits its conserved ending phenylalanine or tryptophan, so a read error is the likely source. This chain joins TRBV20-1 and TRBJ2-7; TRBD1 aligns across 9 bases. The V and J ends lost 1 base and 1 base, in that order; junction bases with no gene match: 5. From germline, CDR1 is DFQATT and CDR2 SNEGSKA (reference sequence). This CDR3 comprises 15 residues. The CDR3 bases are TGCAGTGCTAGAGCCCGGGACAGGGTGTCCTACGAGCAGTACCTC. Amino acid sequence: CSARARDRVSYEQYL.

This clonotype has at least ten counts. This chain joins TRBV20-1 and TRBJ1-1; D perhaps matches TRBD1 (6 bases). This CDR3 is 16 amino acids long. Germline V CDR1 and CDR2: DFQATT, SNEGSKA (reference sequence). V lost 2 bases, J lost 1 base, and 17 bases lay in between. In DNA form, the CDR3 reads TGCAGTGCTAGATCAGGGGTTAGCGGGTCGAACACTGAAGCTTTCTTT. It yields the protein CSARSGVSGSNTEAFF.

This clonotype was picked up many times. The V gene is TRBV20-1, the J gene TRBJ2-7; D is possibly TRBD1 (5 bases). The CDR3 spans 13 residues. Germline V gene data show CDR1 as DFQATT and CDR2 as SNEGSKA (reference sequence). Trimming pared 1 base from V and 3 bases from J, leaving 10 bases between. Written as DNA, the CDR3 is TGCAGTGCTAGAGCCCCCAGGGTCTACGAGCAGTACTTC. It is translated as CSARAPRVYEQYF.

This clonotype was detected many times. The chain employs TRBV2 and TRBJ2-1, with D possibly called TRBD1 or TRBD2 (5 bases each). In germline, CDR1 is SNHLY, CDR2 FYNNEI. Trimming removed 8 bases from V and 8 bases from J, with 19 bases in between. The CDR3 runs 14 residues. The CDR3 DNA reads TGTGCCAGCCGGGCGAGCTTCAGAGGGGATGAGCAGTTCTTC. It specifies CASRASFRGDEQFF.

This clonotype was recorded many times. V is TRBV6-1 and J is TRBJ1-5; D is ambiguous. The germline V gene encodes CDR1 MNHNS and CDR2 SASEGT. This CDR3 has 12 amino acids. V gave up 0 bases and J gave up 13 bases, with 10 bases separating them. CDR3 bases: TGTGCCAGCAGTGAAGCTGCGATAGTACAGCATTTT. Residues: CASSEAAIVQHF.

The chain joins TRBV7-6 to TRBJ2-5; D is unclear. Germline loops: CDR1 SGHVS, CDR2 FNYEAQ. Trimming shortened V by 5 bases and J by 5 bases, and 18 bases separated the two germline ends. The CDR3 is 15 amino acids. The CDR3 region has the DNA TGTGCCAGCAGCCCATACGCACGGAAGGAGGAGACCCAGTACTTC. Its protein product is CASSPYARKEETQYF.

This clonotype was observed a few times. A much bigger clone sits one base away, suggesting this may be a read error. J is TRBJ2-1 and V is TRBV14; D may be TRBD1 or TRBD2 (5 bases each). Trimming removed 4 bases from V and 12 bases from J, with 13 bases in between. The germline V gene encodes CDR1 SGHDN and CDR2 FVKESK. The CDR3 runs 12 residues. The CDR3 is CASSRGWSGQFF. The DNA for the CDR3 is TGTGCCAGCAGCCGGGGGTGGTCTGGGCAGTTCTTC.

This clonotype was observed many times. CDR3 loop: CSVEDRRTSESSYNEQFF. CDR3 nucleotide sequence: TGCAGCGTTGAAGATCGGCGGACTAGCGAGAGCTCCTACAATGAGCAGTTCTTC. The chain links TRBV29-1 to TRBJ2-1; TRBD2 aligns across 9 bases. The CDR3 runs 18 residues. V shed 0 bases and J 0 bases; nucleotides not matched to a gene: 9. Germline assignment: CDR1 SQVTM and CDR2 ANQGSEA.

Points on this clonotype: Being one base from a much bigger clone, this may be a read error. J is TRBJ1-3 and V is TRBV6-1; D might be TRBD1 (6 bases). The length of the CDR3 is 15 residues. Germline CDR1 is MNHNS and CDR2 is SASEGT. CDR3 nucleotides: TGTGCCAGCAGCGAAAACAGGGATGCAGGAAGCACCATATATTTT. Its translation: CASSENRDAGSTIYF.

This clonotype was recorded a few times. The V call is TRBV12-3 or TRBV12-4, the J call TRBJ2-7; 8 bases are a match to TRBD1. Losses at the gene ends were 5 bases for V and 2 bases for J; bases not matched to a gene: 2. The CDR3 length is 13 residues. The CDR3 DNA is TGTGCCAGCAGTCGGGACAGGACCTACGAGCAGTACTTC. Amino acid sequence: CASSRDRTYEQYF.

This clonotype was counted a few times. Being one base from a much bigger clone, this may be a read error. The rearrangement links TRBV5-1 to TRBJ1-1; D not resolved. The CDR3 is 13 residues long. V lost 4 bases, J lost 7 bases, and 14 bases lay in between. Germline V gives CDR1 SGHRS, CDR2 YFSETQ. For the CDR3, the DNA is TGCGCCAGCAGCCCGAGGGATAGGAATGAAGCTTTCTTT. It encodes CASSPRDRNEAFF.

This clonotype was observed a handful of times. CDR3 DNA: TGTGCCAGCAGTTACGGAGACAATGAGCAGTTCTTC. The encoded protein is CASSYGDNEQFF. The chain employs TRBV6-5 and TRBJ2-1; D remains unclear. V was clipped by 2 bases and J by 5 bases, with 4 bases between them. The CDR3 has 12 residues. The germline CDR1 and CDR2 sequences are MNHEY and SVGAGI.

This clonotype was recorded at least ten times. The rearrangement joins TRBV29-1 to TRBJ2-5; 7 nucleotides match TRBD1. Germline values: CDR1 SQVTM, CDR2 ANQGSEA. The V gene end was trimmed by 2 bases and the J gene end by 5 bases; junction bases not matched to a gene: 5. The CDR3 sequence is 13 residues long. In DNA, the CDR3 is TGCAGCGTTGAACGGGGACAGATGGAGACCCAGTACTTC. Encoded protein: CSVERGQMETQYF.